This T cell receptor (beta chain) emerged from a study of blood T cell repertoires in COVID-19. Overall study: In each case, the material was cDNA or gDNA derived from T cells, B-cell-depleted T cells, or PBMCs.

Which cohort a participant joined came from the clinical history participants gave. The authors' processing: Estimated nucleated cell counts came from reference gene primer amplification. Using immunoSEQ multiplex PCR, the repertoire was profiled, and TCRdb retains in-frame clones only, with some absent. For V, J and clone size, that table is used; D and trimming come from the DNA. This table holds around 200,000 clones, more than 70% found once. V dropped 3 bases and J dropped 7; count of bases not matched to a gene: 8. From germline, CDR1 is MGHRA and CDR2 YSYEKL. The CDR3 runs 16 residues. This chain joins TRBV4-1 and TRBJ2-1; 11 bases match TRBD2. The sequence derives from a man between 40 and 49 years old with acute COVID-19. The sample consisted of PBMCs or T cells enriched from blood (not recorded which). This CDR3 reads CASSQLSGRETNEQFF. The CDR3 nucleotides are TGCGCCAGCAGCCAGCTTAGCGGGAGGGAAACTAATGAGCAGTTCTTC.